Listed below are T cell receptor beta chains from one sample, sequenced in a study of blood T cell repertoires in COVID-19. TCRdb's copy holds only in-frame clones and misses some; the assay was immunoSEQ multiplex PCR. This sample has some 320,000 clones, with about nine tenths found just once. The specimen was PBMCs or T cells enriched from blood (not recorded which). These receptors were taken from a man in his sixties who had recovered from COVID-19. Both conserved end residues are trimmed from each CDR3.

>TRBJ2-1|TRBV7-3
ASSLPPGTSGNHEQF
>TRBJ1-5|TRBV5-6
ASSPGTGEIQPQH
>TRBJ2-5|TRBV5-8
ASSLAGQGYQETQY
>TRBJ1-6|TRBV28
ASSLYTGFRESPLH
>TRBJ2-7|TRBV27
ASSEDRGPYEQY
>TRBJ1-1|TRBV19
ASSIRQGEAF
>TRBJ1-2|TRBV5-4
ASSSDFYGYT
>TRBJ2-7|TRBV5-1
ASSLADSRYEQY
>TRBJ1-4|TRBV7-9
ASSFAGLNEKLF
>TRBJ1-1|TRBV28
ASSPTAGQGARGTEAF
>TRBJ1-5|TRBV5-5
ASSFRQNQPQH
>TRBJ2-3|TRBV7-9
ASSLASLAGGGTDTQY
>TRBJ1-6|TRBV19
ASSAGTYNSPLH
>TRBJ1-3|TRBV27
ASSLTGGAGNTIY
>TRBJ2-3|TRBV11-3
ASSSGQGPDTQY
>TRBJ2-1|TRBV9
ASSVSGLNEQF
>TRBJ2-1|TRBV3-1/TRBV3-2
ASSRTSSNEQF
>TRBJ1-1|TRBV28
ASSLRGGNTEAF
>TRBJ2-7|TRBV7-9
ASSLWSGGTSYEQY
>TRBJ2-5|TRBV6-5
ASSYLPQGSGETQY
>TRBJ2-5|TRBV15
ATSRVSGSPVETQY
>TRBJ2-7|TRBV10-1
ASRSTSGEQY
>TRBJ2-3|TRBV23-1
ASSQSPGQGEVSTDTQY
>TRBJ2-1|TRBV11-3
ASSLLGQGFGNEQF
>TRBJ2-4|TRBV6-1
ASSGPLGTSGNIQY
>TRBJ1-3|TRBV5-6
ASSLPDRVGNTIY
>TRBJ1-5|TRBV28
ASISSGEGNQPQH
>TRBJ2-1|TRBV9
ASSTNSGDSYNEQF
>TRBJ2-2|TRBV9
ASSVRQLAEGNTGELF
>TRBJ1-1|TRBV19
ASSMGRQGISAEAF
>TRBJ2-1|TRBV20-1
SASRSGPYNEQF
>TRBJ2-7|TRBV28
ASSLPPRGSRDEQY
>TRBJ1-2|TRBV20-1
SADSTYGYT
>TRBJ2-7|TRBV5-1
ASRELAGGSYEQY
>TRBJ1-5|TRBV19
ASSFTDNQPQH
>TRBJ1-1|TRBV19
ASSIQAVGTEAF